This entry is about one TCR beta chain. Its antigen remains unidentified. V was clipped by 7 bases and J by 7 bases, with 20 bases between them. The germline gives CDR1 MNHNS, CDR2 SASEGT. This CDR3 is built from 15 residues. MiXCR was run by TCRdb on the reads, yielding one entry per CDR3 protein. Counted here are about 770,000 distinct CDR3 sequences, roughly 28% occurring once; the ten biggest clones make up roughly 13%. The data belong to a study of T cell repertoires in cytomegalovirus infection. The input for sequencing was cultured CD8+ T cells from PBMCs, taken from culture after CMV antigen stimulation. The receptor was isolated from a human donor in good health (CMV status not recorded). Some clones in this sample may be carry-over from other donors' samples. This chain connects TRBV6-1 to TRBJ1-5; D gene uncertain. CDR3: CASTSPRRHGQPQHF. The CDR3 DNA is TGTGCCAGCACCTCCCCCCGTCGCCATGGACAGCCCCAGCATTTT.